A single sample gave rise to the 4 T cell receptor beta chains below, sequenced in a study of blood T cell repertoires in COVID-19 (TCRdb year 2020). Library prep was done by the immunoSEQ multiplex PCR assay. TCRdb took over this immuneACCESS table, retaining in-frame rearrangements with V and J assigned. Such tables are incomplete; in checked studies, under half of the missing clones stem from an unresolved V gene, and the remainder is unexplained. The table for this sample lists 80,000 to 85,000 clones; roughly 88% of them were counted only once. Roughly 4.8% of the sample is held by the ten biggest clonotypes. The specimen was peripheral blood. The source is an elderly woman with acute or convalescent COVID-19.

The chain recombines TRBV12-3 or TRBV12-4 with TRBJ2-3, with a tentative D call TRBD2 (5 bases). Trimming cost V 9 bases and J 3 bases, with 10 bases left between them. The CDR3 totals 12 residues. The CDR3 sequence is CASAVATDTQYF. CDR3 coding DNA: TGTGCCAGTGCGGTAGCGACAGATACGCAGTATTTT.

The V call is TRBV5-1, the J call TRBJ1-2; 11 nucleotides align to TRBD1. V trimming: 0 bases; J trimming: 4 bases; junction bases outside the gene matches: 5. The CDR3 is made up of 16 amino acids. Per the germline V gene, CDR1 is SGHRS and CDR2 is YFSETQ. CDR3 in DNA: TGCGCCAGCAGCTTGGGGACAGGGGGCTACGGCTATGGCTACACCTTC. Translated: CASSLGTGGYGYGYTF.

This clone was counted only a few times. The chain has TRBV2 and TRBJ2-3, with 13 bases lining up with TRBD2. The germline V gene encodes CDR1 SNHLY and CDR2 FYNNEI. The ends lost 4 bases at V and 5 bases at J; junction bases unmatched: 6. The length of the CDR3 is 16 residues. CDR3 protein: CASSGGLAGAGDTQYF. In DNA form, the CDR3 reads TGTGCCAGCAGTGGCGGACTAGCGGGAGCCGGAGATACGCAGTATTTT.

The chain combines TRBV5-4 with TRBJ1-4, with TRBD1 matching over 7 bases. In germline, CDR1 is SGHNT, CDR2 YYREEE (reference sequence). Unmatched junction bases numbered 16, after V lost 4 bases and J lost 7 bases. There are 17 residues in the CDR3. The CDR3: CASSEKKPGGQGEKLFF. In DNA form, the CDR3 reads TGTGCCAGCAGCGAAAAAAAACCAGGGGGGCAGGGTGAAAAACTGTTTTTT.